These T cell receptor beta chains were read from a single sample in a study of a mutant IDH1 vaccine in newly diagnosed glioma. Repertoires were generated with immunoSEQ multiplex PCR, while TCRdb's copy carries only in-frame clones and drops some. This table holds 45,000 to 65,000 clones, around 80% found once. Material: PBMCs, obtained from a glioma patient treated with radiotherapy, temozolomide or both. The receptors were gathered from a man younger than 35 with glioma. The CDR3 runs from the conserved cysteine through the conserved F or W. The order of the fields is CDR3 protein, clone size, V gene, J gene. Only part of the rows carry a size: once, few, many, or a class if the clone is expanded.

CDR3 protein: CASSLDSNQPQHF; clone size: few; V gene: TRBV7-2; J gene: TRBJ1-5
CDR3 protein: CASSPAGQPQHF; clone size: NA; V gene: TRBV19; J gene: TRBJ1-5
CDR3 protein: CASSFYRGPAYEQYF; clone size: NA; V gene: TRBV27; J gene: TRBJ2-7
CDR3 protein: CASSRRGTGDYGYTF; clone size: NA; V gene: TRBV5-1; J gene: TRBJ1-2
CDR3 protein: CASSLAGRADTQYF; clone size: once; V gene: TRBV13; J gene: TRBJ2-3
CDR3 protein: CASSLSGQGAWTEAFF; clone size: once; V gene: TRBV27; J gene: TRBJ1-1
CDR3 protein: CASSTGRPGNTIYF; clone size: NA; V gene: TRBV27; J gene: TRBJ1-3
CDR3 protein: CASSTTGKGGNEKLFF; clone size: NA; V gene: TRBV11-2; J gene: TRBJ1-4
CDR3 protein: CASSEVGQKLFF; clone size: NA; V gene: TRBV6-1; J gene: TRBJ1-4
CDR3 protein: CASSLGIGDTEAFF; clone size: NA; V gene: TRBV19; J gene: TRBJ1-1
CDR3 protein: CASSLMGQAGEAFF; clone size: few; V gene: TRBV27; J gene: TRBJ1-1
CDR3 protein: CASSFEPNTEAFF; clone size: NA; V gene: TRBV5-4; J gene: TRBJ1-1
CDR3 protein: CSVEDSAPGNTIYF; clone size: NA; V gene: TRBV29-1; J gene: TRBJ1-3
CDR3 protein: CASSPIALNTEAFF; clone size: NA; V gene: TRBV9; J gene: TRBJ1-1
CDR3 protein: CASSFLRVSIMAYGYTF; clone size: NA; V gene: TRBV7-2; J gene: TRBJ1-2
CDR3 protein: CASSQGRRSGANVLTF; clone size: NA; V gene: TRBV4-3; J gene: TRBJ2-6
CDR3 protein: CSVLRANEQFF; clone size: NA; V gene: TRBV29-1; J gene: TRBJ2-1
CDR3 protein: CAWSVGPGGIGELFF; clone size: NA; V gene: TRBV30; J gene: TRBJ2-2
CDR3 protein: CASSSPGSRGANQPQHF; clone size: NA; V gene: TRBV28; J gene: TRBJ1-5
CDR3 protein: CASSIGLAGPYEQYF; clone size: NA; V gene: TRBV5-1; J gene: TRBJ2-7
CDR3 protein: CAWSVPSNTEAFF; clone size: once; V gene: TRBV30; J gene: TRBJ1-1
CDR3 protein: CASSLGGTFNEQYF; clone size: NA; V gene: TRBV27; J gene: TRBJ2-7
CDR3 protein: CASSQESGGSYEQYF; clone size: NA; V gene: TRBV4-2; J gene: TRBJ2-7
CDR3 protein: CSAPSNEKLFF; clone size: few; V gene: TRBV20-1; J gene: TRBJ1-4
CDR3 protein: CASSRSVTYNEQFF; clone size: NA; V gene: TRBV19; J gene: TRBJ2-1
CDR3 protein: CASSYLRDGGQPQHF; clone size: NA; V gene: TRBV6-6; J gene: TRBJ1-5
CDR3 protein: CASSGGTGGSNYGYTF; clone size: NA; V gene: TRBV5-8; J gene: TRBJ1-2
CDR3 protein: CASSSPLSGYGYTF; clone size: NA; V gene: TRBV5-1; J gene: TRBJ1-2
CDR3 protein: CAWSQEVGTPKRVNEQFF; clone size: NA; V gene: TRBV30; J gene: TRBJ2-1
CDR3 protein: CASSFRGILANEKLFF; clone size: NA; V gene: TRBV5-6; J gene: TRBJ1-4
CDR3 protein: CASSQGVGALSGNTIYF; clone size: NA; V gene: TRBV4-3; J gene: TRBJ1-3
CDR3 protein: CASSLDGSPNTEAFF; clone size: NA; V gene: TRBV7-9; J gene: TRBJ1-1
CDR3 protein: CASSYSGRNTEAFF; clone size: NA; V gene: TRBV6-5; J gene: TRBJ1-1
CDR3 protein: CASSWHRQGGTYEQYF; clone size: once; V gene: TRBV5-1; J gene: TRBJ2-7
CDR3 protein: CASSKGEENTEAFF; clone size: NA; V gene: TRBV19; J gene: TRBJ1-1
CDR3 protein: CASSGGGLYEQYF; clone size: NA; V gene: TRBV27; J gene: TRBJ2-7
CDR3 protein: CAISGTGVRNTIYF; clone size: NA; V gene: TRBV10-3; J gene: TRBJ1-3
CDR3 protein: CASSYPPKYEQYF; clone size: NA; V gene: TRBV6-6; J gene: TRBJ2-7
CDR3 protein: CASSDSSGSYNEQFF; clone size: NA; V gene: TRBV6-4; J gene: TRBJ2-1
CDR3 protein: CASSIGTVHYSPLHF; clone size: once; V gene: TRBV19; J gene: TRBJ1-6
CDR3 protein: CASSLDASSGNTIYF; clone size: once; V gene: TRBV4-2; J gene: TRBJ1-3
CDR3 protein: CAWSVHWGQGSSEAFF; clone size: NA; V gene: TRBV30; J gene: TRBJ1-1
CDR3 protein: CASRTGGGNNEQFF; clone size: NA; V gene: TRBV6-6; J gene: TRBJ2-1
CDR3 protein: CASSHAAETQYF; clone size: NA; V gene: TRBV11-2; J gene: TRBJ2-5
CDR3 protein: CASSVTPSPGNTIYF; clone size: NA; V gene: TRBV9; J gene: TRBJ1-3
CDR3 protein: CASSQDRVWGNQPQHF; clone size: NA; V gene: TRBV4-3; J gene: TRBJ1-5
CDR3 protein: CASSFAGGVTEAFF; clone size: NA; V gene: TRBV7-9; J gene: TRBJ1-1
CDR3 protein: CASSSSLQGVNYGYTF; clone size: NA; V gene: TRBV7-9; J gene: TRBJ1-2
CDR3 protein: CASSSQGTGKSEALHF; clone size: NA; V gene: TRBV6-5; J gene: TRBJ1-6
CDR3 protein: CASSVVGTGGISEQFF; clone size: NA; V gene: TRBV9; J gene: TRBJ2-1
CDR3 protein: CASGHSTVYGYTF; clone size: NA; V gene: TRBV12-5; J gene: TRBJ1-2
CDR3 protein: CASSLGSGEAGNTIYF; clone size: NA; V gene: TRBV7-9; J gene: TRBJ1-3
CDR3 protein: CASSYYRGRLDTQYF; clone size: once; V gene: TRBV6-5; J gene: TRBJ2-3
CDR3 protein: CASSQDGTGSNQPQHF; clone size: NA; V gene: TRBV4-1; J gene: TRBJ1-5
CDR3 protein: CASSLRGPEAFF; clone size: NA; V gene: TRBV28; J gene: TRBJ1-1
CDR3 protein: CATSRGGAGVDTQYF; clone size: NA; V gene: TRBV15; J gene: TRBJ2-3
CDR3 protein: CASSFRQGGTEAFF; clone size: NA; V gene: TRBV7-9; J gene: TRBJ1-1